The clone carrying this T cell receptor (beta chain) was seen repeatedly, ten times or more. What it binds is unknown. This record belongs to a study of regulatory T cells in long-lasting Graves disease. For the study at large: Graves' patients diagnosed newly had used antithyroid drugs under 3 months. Study results and caveats: Possibly, too few samples lowered accuracy. It was in persistent disease that TRBV28, TRBJ1-2 and TRBJ2-5 were favored.

The CDR3 has 16 residues. Germline V gene data show CDR1 as MNHGY and CDR2 as SVAAGI. V shed 3 bases, J shed 8 bases, and the junction held 9 bases outside the gene matches. Through Arm-PCR of CDR3 regions and iRepertoire HTBI primers, TCR beta libraries were built. The authors' processing: Identified segments across samples numbered some 62 TRBV and 14 to 15 TRBJ. Each CDR3 protein gets one entry after TCRdb re-called the multiplex PCR reads with MiXCR. The V and J calls shown here were made by TCRdb, not taken from the authors' results. The table shows approximately 310,000 distinct CDR3 sequences, with roughly 18% occurring only once. Time point described: newly diagnosed GD, antithyroid drugs for less than 3 months. The TCR library was made from RNA that had been extracted from PBMCs in TRIzol.

The gene calls are TRBV6-9 and TRBJ2-1; 11 bases are shared with TRBD1. The sample consisted of peripheral blood mononuclear cells (PBMCs), taken at new diagnosis, from a patient treated with antithyroid drugs. The clonotype originates from a female donor with Graves disease. The CDR3 loop reads CASSYLPGQGAYEQFF. CDR3 coding DNA: TGTGCCAGCAGTTACCTCCCAGGACAGGGGGCATATGAGCAGTTCTTC.